Listed below are T cell receptor beta chains from one sample, sequenced in a study of blood T cell repertoires in COVID-19. Clones were sequenced by immunoSEQ multiplex PCR, and TCRdb holds only the in-frame ones, with some missing. The repertoire includes about 35,000 clones, around 82% of them detected once, and about 42% sits in the top ten. The sample taken for sequencing was peripheral blood. The receptors stem from an older man with active or convalescent COVID-19. CDR3s include the opening cysteine and the closing phenylalanine or tryptophan. Each record gives: V gene, clone size, J gene, D gene, CDR3 DNA, CDR3 protein. The D gene is left open where the match is weak. A clone size is listed for some rows: how often the clone was seen (once, few, many), or a class if it is expanded.

>TRBV19|-|TRBJ1-2|-
TGTGCCAGTAGTATACGCCGACAGGAGCCGGGCGGCTACACCTTC
CASSIRRQEPGGYTF
>TRBV28|-|TRBJ1-2|TRBD1
TGTGCCAGCAGTTTTAACAGGGGGGATCGTGGCTACACCTTC
CASSFNRGDRGYTF
>TRBV6-5|-|TRBJ1-1|-
TGTGCCAGCAGCCCGGCAGGCGACGGTACTGAAGCTTTCTTT
CASSPAGDGTEAFF
>TRBV5-1|-|TRBJ2-3|TRBD2
TGCGCCAGCAGCTCCCCCTCACTAGCGGGAGCTGAGGCAGATACGCAGTATTTT
CASSSPSLAGAEADTQYF
>TRBV5-6|-|TRBJ2-7|TRBD1
TGTGCCAGCAACAGGGACAGGGTCTCCTACGAGCAGTACTTC
CASNRDRVSYEQYF
>TRBV19|-|TRBJ2-1|TRBD2
TGTGCCAGTAGTAGGAATGGGGTAGCGGGTGGTGAGCAGTTCTTC
CASSRNGVAGGEQFF
>TRBV29-1|-|TRBJ2-7|TRBD1
TGCAGCGTTGATGGACAGGGGGCTTCCTACGAGCAGTACTTC
CSVDGQGASYEQYF
>TRBV5-1|-|TRBJ1-1|TRBD1
TGCGCCAGCAGCCCTTCCCTTACAGGGGTGAAGACTGAAGCTTTCTTT
CASSPSLTGVKTEAFF
>TRBV5-1|-|TRBJ2-7|-
TGCGCCAGCAGCTTGGACGGACTTAGCTCCTACGAGCAGTACTTC
CASSLDGLSSYEQYF
>TRBV15|-|TRBJ1-4|TRBD1
TGTGCCACCAGCAGGGACAGGGGAACTAATGAAAAACTGTTTTTT
CATSRDRGTNEKLFF
>TRBV7-9|-|TRBJ1-1|-
TGTGCCAGCTGCCAGGGATACACTGAAGCTTTCTTT
CASCQGYTEAFF
>TRBV6-5|-|TRBJ2-1|-
TGTGCCAGCAGTTACTCACAGGCCACCAATGAGCAGTTCTTC
CASSYSQATNEQFF
>TRBV3-1/TRBV3-2|few|TRBJ2-6|TRBD2
TGTGCCAGCAGCCGGGACGGGAGGGATGGGGCCAACGTCCTGACTTTC
CASSRDGRDGANVLTF
>TRBV3-1/TRBV3-2|once|TRBJ2-7|-
TGTGCCAGCAGCCAACGCAGGGCCTACGAGCAGTACTTC
CASSQRRAYEQYF
>TRBV19|-|TRBJ2-2|TRBD2
TGTGCCAGTATGCCGGGACTAGCGGTGAACACCGGGGAGCTGTTTTTT
CASMPGLAVNTGELFF
>TRBV6-4|-|TRBJ2-1|-
TGTGCCAGCAGTGACGGGGCGGGACCATTAGGCGAGCAGTTCTTC
CASSDGAGPLGEQFF
>TRBV19|-|TRBJ2-7|TRBD2
TGTGCCAGTAGTGCCGGGACTACAACGGTCGACGAGCAGTACTTC
CASSAGTTTVDEQYF
>TRBV27|-|TRBJ2-5|TRBD2
TGTGCCAGCAGACCAGCGGGGACAGAGACCCAGTACTTC
CASRPAGTETQYF
>TRBV4-1|-|TRBJ1-2|-
TGCGCCAGCAGCCAAGATGAGAAAGGCGACGGGGACTATGGCTACACCTTC
CASSQDEKGDGDYGYTF
>TRBV10-3|-|TRBJ2-1|TRBD2
TGTGCCATCAGCGGGACTAGCGGGAATAGGGCCGCCTACAATGAGCAGTTCTTC
CAISGTSGNRAAYNEQFF
>TRBV12-3/TRBV12-4|-|TRBJ2-1|TRBD1
TGTGCCAGCAGTTTGGGGACAGGGCGGAAACAGTTCTTC
CASSLGTGRKQFF
>TRBV7-9|few|TRBJ1-4|TRBD1
TGTGCCAGCAGCCAGCCCCCGGGACAGGTGGATGAAAAACTGTTTTTT
CASSQPPGQVDEKLFF
>TRBV2|-|TRBJ2-7|TRBD2
TGTGCCAGCAGTTTAGCGGGAGGGACCTACGAGCAGTACTTC
CASSLAGGTYEQYF
>TRBV7-9|-|TRBJ1-2|-
TGTGCCAGCAGCGTCCCTGGGGAGTTCTATGGCTACACCTTC
CASSVPGEFYGYTF
>TRBV10-3|once|TRBJ2-3|-
TGTGCCATGGCCCGGGACAAAAGCACAGATACGCAGTATTTT
CAMARDKSTDTQYF
>TRBV4-2|once|TRBJ1-2|-
TGTGCCAGCAGCCAAGAAAAAATGGGGGGACTATATGGCTACACCTTC
CASSQEKMGGLYGYTF
>TRBV27|large|TRBJ2-1|-
TGTGCCAGCGAGGGTGGCTCGGACGGATACAATGAGCAGTTCTTC
CASEGGSDGYNEQFF
>TRBV28|-|TRBJ1-1|TRBD1
TGTGCCAGCAGTTCCCGGACAGGGAATACTGAAGCTTTCTTT
CASSSRTGNTEAFF